This section outlines one T cell receptor (beta chain) sequence together with its context. The antigen remains undetermined. These data belong to a study of T cell repertoires in cytomegalovirus infection. Study in general: Matching HLA type and CMV infection were both indicated by public TCR beta signatures. The study, taken as a whole, reports: Carriage of CMV together with the relevant HLA was identifiable through cumulative public TCR beta family frequency. Within the response measured ex vivo, HLA-C-restricted CMV-specific TCR beta clonotypes were dominant.

The CDR3 is 15 residues long. Germline assignment: CDR1 MNHNY and CDR2 SVGAGI (reference sequence). The ends were cut back, 5 bases at V and 3 bases at J, with 16 bases in the middle. TCRdb reanalysed the reads using MiXCR and keeps one entry per CDR3 protein. The sample records fewer than 700,000 distinct CDR3 sequences, roughly a quarter being singletons. This receptor was obtained from a human donor in good health (CMV status not recorded). Some clones in this sample may be carry-over from other donors' samples. The chain carries TRBV6-6 and TRBJ1-1; D is unresolved. Sequenced: CD8+ T cells from PBMCs. CDR3 sequence reads: CASSPDLGEDTEAFF. The CDR3, as DNA: TGTGCCAGCAGTCCCGACTTGGGCGAGGACACTGAAGCTTTCTTT.